A single sample is the source of the 9 T cell receptor beta chains below, sequenced in a study of shared clonotypes between healthy human individuals (dated by TCRdb to 2018 to 2020). The receptor library was made with the immunoSEQ multiplex PCR assay. The source is immuneACCESS, and TCRdb retained only in-frame sequences with V and J called. Part of the clones is not carried over; for the studies checked, unresolved V genes explain less than half of this, and the remainder is unexplained. In all, the sample holds 2 million to 3 million clones, and approximately 93% of those were seen once. The ten biggest clones cover approximately 0.35% of the sample. The sample was naive CD4+ T cells from PBMCs. The sample's cell subset or site, from its label and the paper: CD45RA+ positively selected. All receptors derive from a man between 18 and 35 years old in good health. Some clones in this sample may be carry-over from other donors' samples.

The rearrangement uses TRBV11-2 and TRBJ2-5; TRBD1 aligns across 8 bases. Gene TRBJ2-7 matches the end of the DNA better, so the J call may be wrong. Germline values: CDR1 SGHAT, CDR2 FQNNGV. The CDR3 runs 16 residues. The DNA for the CDR3 is TGTGCCAGCAGCTCCCTACGGACAGGGAGCTCCTACGAGCAGTACTTC. It is translated as CASSSLRTGSSYEQYF.

This clone showed up just once. Distinct nucleotide sequences in the sample also encode this CDR3. J is TRBJ2-1 and V is TRBV5-1, with unresolved D. The germline CDR1 and CDR2 sequences are SGHRS and YFSETQ. The length of the CDR3 is 14 residues. V lost 0 bases to trimming and J lost 1 base, with 5 bases between them. The CDR3 DNA sequence: TGCGCCAGCAGCTTGGGTGTATCCTACAATGAGCAGTTCTTC. This sequence encodes CASSLGVSYNEQFF.

Comment on this clone: Within the sample, other DNA sequences also encode this same CDR3. V is TRBV29-1 and J is TRBJ2-5; D may be TRBD2 (7 bases). The CDR3 is made up of 12 amino acids. Germline V gene data show CDR1 as SQVTM and CDR2 as ANQGSEA. The germline V and J ends were trimmed by 6 bases and 2 bases, with 10 bases remaining between them. The CDR3 DNA is TGCAGCGTAGGGGGGGGTCAAGAGACCCAGTACTTC. This encodes CSVGGGQETQYF. Based on the CDR3 plus reference TRBV29-1 and TRBJ2-5, the full variable domain is SAVISQKPSRDICQRGTSLTIQCQVDSQVTMMFWYRQQPGQSLTLIATANQGSEATYESGFVIDKFPISRPNLTFSTLTVSNMSPEDSSIYLCSVGGGQETQYFGPGTRLLVL.

The CDR3 sequence is CASSFAGGPYEQYF. In nucleotides, the CDR3 is TGTGCCAGCAGCTTTGCGGGAGGGCCCTACGAGCAGTACTTC. The chain carries TRBV7-9 and TRBJ2-7, with 9 bases aligning to TRBD2. The CDR3 has 14 amino acids. The J segment lost 2 bases and the V segment lost 3 bases, leaving 2 bases of the junction unmatched. Germline V lookup: CDR1 SEHNR, CDR2 FQNEAQ (reference sequence). Using reference TRBV7-9 and TRBJ2-7 for the parts outside the CDR3, the full variable domain is DTGVSQNPRHKITKRGQNVTFRCDPISEHNRLYWYRQTLGQGPEFLTYFQNEAQLEKSRLLSDRFSAERPKGSFSTLEIQRTEQGDSAMYLCASSFAGGPYEQYFGPGTRLTVT.

V is TRBV4-2 and J is TRBJ1-5; possible D gene TRBD1, 5 bases. V lost 0 bases, J lost 2 bases, and 8 bases lay in between. This CDR3 contains 15 residues. Germline CDR1 reads LGHNA; CDR2 reads YNFKEQ. This CDR3 is CASSQEGEGNQPQHF. CDR3 bases: TGTGCCAGCAGCCAAGAAGGGGAGGGCAATCAGCCCCAGCATTTT.

This sequence joins TRBV6-5 and TRBJ1-1, with D maybe TRBD1 (5 bases). This CDR3 region has 13 residues. V was shortened by 8 bases and J by 0 bases, with 10 bases between the two germline ends. Germline V gene sequence: CDR1 MNHEY, CDR2 SVGAGI. The CDR3 reads CASEAGLNTEAFF. The CDR3 DNA reads TGTGCCAGCGAGGCAGGGCTGAACACTGAAGCTTTCTTT.

This chain links TRBV28 with TRBJ2-1; possibly TRBD1 for D (6 bases). Looked up from germline, CDR1 is MDHEN and CDR2 is SYDVKM. Between the trimmed V and J ends, which lost 4 bases and 12 bases, there was a span of 19 bases. The CDR3 is 14 residues long. This chain's CDR3 is CASSSTPGAVTQFF. The CDR3 DNA reads TGTGCCAGCAGTTCAACCCCAGGGGCCGTGACGCAGTTCTTC.

The chain uses TRBV5-5 and TRBJ2-1; 11 nucleotides line up with TRBD2. Germline V lookup: CDR1 SGHKS, CDR2 YYEKEE (reference sequence). The CDR3 totals 15 residues. With V trimmed by 4 bases and J by 7 bases, 7 bases remained unmatched. The DNA of the CDR3 is TGTGCCAGCAGCCCCGGACTAGCGGGCTGGAATGAGCAGTTCTTC. Translating it yields CASSPGLAGWNEQFF.

V and J are TRBV9 and TRBJ1-5; the D gene is possibly TRBD1 (6 bases). The germline V and J ends were trimmed by 0 bases and 5 bases, with 6 bases remaining between them. This CDR3 region has 13 residues. Germline CDR1 SGDLS, CDR2 YYNGEE. The CDR3 sequence: CASSVEGDQPQHF. In nucleotides, the CDR3 is TGTGCCAGCAGCGTAGAGGGGGATCAGCCCCAGCATTTT.